This TCR beta chain was found in a study of response to subunit inactivated influenza vaccine. Study findings and constraints: Few additional T cells are recruited per seasonal influenza vaccination, authors suggested.

Trimming removed 4 bases at V and 9 bases at J, with 10 bases between. Germline-derived CDR1 and CDR2 are MDHEN and SYDVKM. CDR3 length: 11 residues. On this clonotype itself: Its antigen remains unidentified.

Each CDR3 protein gets one entry after TCRdb re-called the RT-PCR reads with MiXCR. Here the sample spans roughly 190,000 distinct CDR3 sequences, roughly 14% being singletons. Specimen: CD8+ T cells sorted from PBMCs, collected less than 6 days after vaccination. The TCR originated in a man aged 45-65 years who received an inactivated influenza vaccine. The gene calls are TRBV28 and TRBJ2-7; D is perhaps TRBD1 (5 bases). CDR3 bases: TGTGCCAGCAGTTGGGCAGGGATGCAGTACTTC. Amino acids: CASSWAGMQYF. Filled out from reference TRBV28 and TRBJ2-7, the complete variable domain reads DVKVTQSSRYLVKRTGEKVFLECVQDMDHENMFWYRQDPGLGLRLIYFSYDVKMKEKGDIPEGYSVSREKKERFSLILESASTNQTSMYLCASSWAGMQYFGPGTRLTVT.